These 9 T cell receptor beta chains came from one sample sequenced in a study of Graves' ophthalmopathy and Graves' hyperthyroidism. Transcripts of RNA were the source for amplifying TCR beta CDR3 regions. The library came from an HTBI-primed first-round RT-PCR and a second-round multiplex PCR. MiXCR, applied by TCRdb to the multiplex PCR reads, yields one record per CDR3 protein. The table shows more than 550,000 distinct CDR3 sequences, with roughly 41% occurring only once. Sequencing was carried out using peripheral blood. The receptor source for this set is an adult man with Graves' ophthalmopathy.

The rearrangement links TRBV2 to TRBJ2-6; D remains unclear. The V gene lost 3 bases and the J gene lost 9 bases, with 3 bases spanning the gap. The CDR3 sequence is 11 residues long. Per germline, CDR1 SNHLY and CDR2 FYNNEI. CDR3 loop: CASSEDNVLTF. CDR3 in DNA: TGTGCCAGCAGTGAGGACAACGTCCTGACTTTC. Full variable domain (rest looked up from reference TRBV2 and TRBJ2-6): EPEVTQTPSHQVTQMGQEVILRCVPISNHLYFYWYRQILGQKVEFLVSFYNNEISEKSEIFDDQFSVERPDGSNFTLKIRSTKLEDSAMYFCASSEDNVLTFGAGSRLTVL.

This chain's CDR3 is CASTKDRDITGANVLTF. In DNA, the CDR3 is TGTGCCAGCACAAAGGACAGGGATATAACTGGGGCCAACGTCCTGACTTTC. The chain has TRBV10-3 and TRBJ2-6; 8 positions match TRBD1. CDR1 and CDR2 from the germline V gene are ENHRY and SYGVKD. V trimming: 10 bases; J trimming: 2 bases; junction bases outside the gene matches: 13. CDR3 length: 17 amino acids.

The V call is TRBV10-2, the J call TRBJ2-7, with 7 bases identical to TRBD2. The CDR3 covers 13 residues. Trimming at V came to 6 bases and at J to 5 bases, leaving 7 bases not matched to a gene. Germline loops: CDR1 WSHSY, CDR2 SAAADI. In nucleotides, the CDR3 is TGCGCCAGCAGACCCCCTAGCGGACACGAGCAGTACTTC. Protein sequence: CASRPPSGHEQYF.

The CDR3 coding sequence is TGTGCCAGCAGCTTAGGGGCCAGGGGTGAAAAACTGTTTTTT. Protein product: CASSLGARGEKLFF. The rearrangement uses TRBV11-2 and TRBJ1-4, with D tentatively TRBD1 (6 bases). Between the trimmed V and J ends, which lost 1 base and 7 bases, there was a span of 10 bases. The CDR3 is 14 amino acids. Germline CDR1 is SGHAT and CDR2 is FQNNGV.

This clonotype appeared many times. This chain links TRBV20-1 with TRBJ1-3, with D unclear. In germline, CDR1 is DFQATT, CDR2 SNEGSKA (reference sequence). CDR3 size: 13 residues. The CDR3 coding sequence is TGCAGCGATCGTTGGGTAGACTTAAACACCATATATTTT. Translating it yields CSDRWVDLNTIYF.

This clonotype was seen ten or more times. The rearrangement joins TRBV4-3 to TRBJ2-7, with D perhaps TRBD1 (5 bases). Trimming removed 0 bases at V and 3 bases at J, with 12 bases between. The CDR3 loop spans 15 amino acids. CDR1 and CDR2 (germline): LGHNA, YSLEER. DNA for the CDR3: TGCGCCAGCAGCCAAGATCACAGGTGGAACTACGAGCAGTACTTC. This translates into CASSQDHRWNYEQYF.

This clonotype was recorded a few times. This sequence joins TRBV5-1 and TRBJ2-6; D not resolved. The CDR3 has 17 amino acids. Germline CDR1 reads SGHRS; CDR2 reads YFSETQ. The V gene lost 0 bases and the J gene lost 0 bases, with 10 bases spanning the gap. The CDR3 nucleotides read TGCGCCAGCAGCTTGGTTGGCCGTAGCTCTGGGGCCAACGTCCTGACTTTC. Its translation: CASSLVGRSSGANVLTF.

CDR3 bases: TGTGCCTCCCAACAGGGTCAAGCCGGGGAGCTGTTTTTT. The encoded protein is CASQQGQAGELFF. The chain has TRBV2 and TRBJ2-2; D possibly corresponds to TRBD1 (6 bases). Germline CDR1 reads SNHLY; CDR2 reads FYNNEI. The V end was cut by 11 bases, the J end by 6 bases, with 16 bases between. The CDR3 totals 13 residues. Drawing the rest from reference TRBV2 and TRBJ2-2, the complete variable domain is EPEVTQTPSHQVTQMGQEVILRCVPISNHLYFYWYRQILGQKVEFLVSFYNNEISEKSEIFDDQFSVERPDGSNFTLKIRSTKLEDSAMYFCASQQGQAGELFFGEGSRLTVL.

This clonotype came up a few times. This chain connects TRBV2 to TRBJ2-5; possible D gene TRBD2, 5 bases. The germline gives CDR1 SNHLY, CDR2 FYNNEI. CDR3 length: 13 residues. Between the trimmed V and J ends, which lost 3 bases and 1 base, there was a span of 6 bases. The CDR3 region has the DNA TGTGCCAGCAGTGAGGCGGGCCAAGAGACCCAGTACTTC. It encodes CASSEAGQETQYF.